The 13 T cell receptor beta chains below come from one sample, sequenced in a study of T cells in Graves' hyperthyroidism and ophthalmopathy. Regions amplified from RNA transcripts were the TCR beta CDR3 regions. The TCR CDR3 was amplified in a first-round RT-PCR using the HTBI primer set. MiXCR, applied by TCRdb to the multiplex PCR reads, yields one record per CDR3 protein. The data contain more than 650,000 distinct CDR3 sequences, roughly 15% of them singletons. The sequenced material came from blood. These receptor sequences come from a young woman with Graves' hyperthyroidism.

Here the CDR3 reads CASRRTPTRGAYNEQFF. In nucleotides, the CDR3 is TGTGCCAGTAGGAGAACCCCGACCCGAGGGGCTTACAATGAGCAGTTCTTC. The chain combines TRBV19 with TRBJ2-1; D tentatively reads TRBD1 or TRBD2 (5 bases each). CDR3 size: 17 residues. The ends were cut back, 6 bases at V and 4 bases at J, with 22 bases in the middle. Looked up from germline, CDR1 is LNHDA and CDR2 is SQIVND (reference sequence).

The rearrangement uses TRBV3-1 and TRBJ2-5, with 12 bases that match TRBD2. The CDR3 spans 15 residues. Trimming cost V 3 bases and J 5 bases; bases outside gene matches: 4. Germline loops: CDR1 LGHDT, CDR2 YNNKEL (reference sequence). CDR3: CASSQPGLAGETQYF. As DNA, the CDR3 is TGTGCCAGCAGCCAGCCAGGACTAGCGGGGGAGACCCAGTACTTC.

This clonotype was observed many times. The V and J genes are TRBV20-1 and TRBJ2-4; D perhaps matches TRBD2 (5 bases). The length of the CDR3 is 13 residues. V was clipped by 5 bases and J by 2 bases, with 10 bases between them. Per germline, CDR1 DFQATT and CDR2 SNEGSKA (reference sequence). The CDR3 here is CSAPRAPKNIQYF. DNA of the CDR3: TGCAGTGCTCCGAGGGCCCCCAAAAACATTCAGTACTTC.

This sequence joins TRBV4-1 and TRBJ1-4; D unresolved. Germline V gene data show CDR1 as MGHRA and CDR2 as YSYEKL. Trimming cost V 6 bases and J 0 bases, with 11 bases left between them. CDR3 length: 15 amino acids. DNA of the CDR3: TGCGCCAGCAGGACGGAGCGTGCAACTAATGAAAAACTGTTTTTT. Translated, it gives CASRTERATNEKLFF.

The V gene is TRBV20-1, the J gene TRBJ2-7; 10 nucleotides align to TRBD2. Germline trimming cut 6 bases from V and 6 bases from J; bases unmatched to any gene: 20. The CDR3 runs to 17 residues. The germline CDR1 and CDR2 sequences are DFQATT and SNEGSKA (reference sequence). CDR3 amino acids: CSAQGGPRAGGPPEQYF. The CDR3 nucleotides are TGCAGTGCCCAGGGGGGTCCAAGAGCGGGAGGGCCTCCCGAGCAGTACTTC.

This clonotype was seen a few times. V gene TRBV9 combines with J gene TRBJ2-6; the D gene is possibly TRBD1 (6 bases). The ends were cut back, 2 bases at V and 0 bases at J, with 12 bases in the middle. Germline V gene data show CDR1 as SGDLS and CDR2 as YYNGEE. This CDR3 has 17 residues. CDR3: CASSVNQGSSGANVLTF. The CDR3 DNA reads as TGTGCCAGCAGCGTGAATCAGGGGAGCTCTGGGGCCAACGTCCTGACTTTC.

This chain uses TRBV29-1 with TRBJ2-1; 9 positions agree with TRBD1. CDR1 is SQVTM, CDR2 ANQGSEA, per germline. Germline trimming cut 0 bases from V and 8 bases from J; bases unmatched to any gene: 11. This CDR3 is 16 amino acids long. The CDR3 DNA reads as TGCAGCGTTGAAGACTTAGGGACAGGGAAAGGGGATGAGCAGTTCTTC. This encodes CSVEDLGTGKGDEQFF.

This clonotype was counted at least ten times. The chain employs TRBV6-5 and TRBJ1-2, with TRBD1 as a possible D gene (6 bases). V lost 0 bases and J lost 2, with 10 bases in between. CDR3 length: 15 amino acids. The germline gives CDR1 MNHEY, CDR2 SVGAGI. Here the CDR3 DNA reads TGTGCCAGCAGTTACTCTCAAGGGGGAAACTATGGCTACACCTTC. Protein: CASSYSQGGNYGYTF.

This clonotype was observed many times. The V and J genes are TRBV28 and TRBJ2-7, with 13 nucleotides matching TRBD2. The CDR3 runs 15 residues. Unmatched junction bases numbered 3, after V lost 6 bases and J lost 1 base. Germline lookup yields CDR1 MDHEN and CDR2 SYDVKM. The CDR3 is CASRTLAGGSYEQYF. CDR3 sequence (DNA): TGTGCCAGCAGGACACTAGCGGGAGGGTCCTACGAGCAGTACTTC.

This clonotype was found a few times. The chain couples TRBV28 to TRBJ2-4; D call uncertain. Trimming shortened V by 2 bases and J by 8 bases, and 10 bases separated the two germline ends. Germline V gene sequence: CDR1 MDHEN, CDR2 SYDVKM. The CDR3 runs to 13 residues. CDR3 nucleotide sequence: TGTGCCAGCAGTTTACCCCAGAAAGACATTCAGTACTTC. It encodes CASSLPQKDIQYF.

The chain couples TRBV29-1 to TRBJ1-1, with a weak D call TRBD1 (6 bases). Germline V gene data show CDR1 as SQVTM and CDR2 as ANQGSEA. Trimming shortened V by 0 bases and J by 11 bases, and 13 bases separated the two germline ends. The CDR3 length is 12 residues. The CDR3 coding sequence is TGCAGCGTTGAAGATAATCCAGGGGCCGCTTTCTTT. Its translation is CSVEDNPGAAFF.

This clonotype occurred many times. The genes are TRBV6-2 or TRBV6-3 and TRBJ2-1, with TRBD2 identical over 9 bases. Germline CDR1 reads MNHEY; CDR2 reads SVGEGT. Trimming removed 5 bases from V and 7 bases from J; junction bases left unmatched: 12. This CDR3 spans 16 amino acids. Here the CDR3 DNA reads TGTGCCAGCAGTGCCCCTAGCGGGATGTCGGGAAATGAGCAGTTCTTC. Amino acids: CASSAPSGMSGNEQFF.

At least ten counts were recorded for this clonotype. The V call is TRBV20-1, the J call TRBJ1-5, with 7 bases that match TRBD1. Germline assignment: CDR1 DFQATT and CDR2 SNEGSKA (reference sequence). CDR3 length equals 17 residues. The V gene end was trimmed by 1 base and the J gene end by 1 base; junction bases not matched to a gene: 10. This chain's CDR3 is CSARGGTDGLSNQPQHF. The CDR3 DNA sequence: TGCAGTGCTAGAGGCGGGACAGATGGATTAAGCAATCAGCCCCAGCATTTT.